One and the same sample provided the 23 T cell receptor beta chains below, sequenced in a study of T-cell reconstitution after alpha-beta-depleted transplantation in children (dated by TCRdb to the mid-2010s). What this sample's treatment or condition label stands for: allogeneic hematopoietic cell transplantation with graft depleted of TCRalphabeta T cells and CD19 B cells. Receptor libraries were prepared by PCR. Data came from an Illumina HiSeq 2500. To normalize quantification of the TCRbeta repertoire, the TCR libraries were built with molecular barcoding that relied on unique molecular identifiers. TCRdb applied fastp at Q25 and MiXCR to the public reads, then kept only in-frame beta chains. CDR3 protein duplicates are merged, each entry listing the most common genes and DNA. The sample records 600,000 to 700,000 distinct CDR3 sequences, approximately 14% of which are singletons. The ten largest account for approximately 0.8% of the sample.

The sample in question was PBMCs, obtained before TCRalphabeta/CD19-depleted stem cell transplant. The origin of the receptors is a girl aged 2 to 10 with congenital amegakaryocytic thrombocytopenia, due to receive a stem cell transplant.

This chain connects TRBV30 to TRBJ2-5; no reliable D call. The germline gives CDR1 GTSNPN, CDR2 SVGIG (reference sequence). V gave up 0 bases and J gave up 4 bases, with 6 bases separating them. CDR3 length: 12 residues. The DNA for the CDR3 is TGTGCCTGGAGTGTACGACTAGAGACCCAGTACTTC. Protein product: CAWSVRLETQYF.

This clonotype occurred many times. Here the CDR3 reads CASSLSGGSSYNEQFF. The DNA for the CDR3 is TGCGCCAGCAGCTTGAGCGGGGGGAGCTCCTACAATGAGCAGTTCTTC. This chain links TRBV5-1 with TRBJ2-1; 9 nucleotides line up with TRBD2. The V segment lost 1 base and the J segment 0 bases; nucleotides outside the gene matches: 2. CDR3 length: 16 residues. Per the germline V gene, CDR1 is SGHRS and CDR2 is YFSETQ.

This clonotype came up many times. The chain employs TRBV7-9 and TRBJ2-7, with 7 nucleotides matching TRBD1. Germline CDR1 is SEHNR and CDR2 is FQNEAQ (reference sequence). J lost 0 bases, V lost 1 base, and 9 bases had no gene match. CDR3 length equals 17 residues. CDR3: CASSLGPRDRASYEQYF. As DNA, the CDR3 is TGTGCCAGCAGCTTAGGACCCCGAGACAGGGCCTCCTACGAGCAGTACTTC.

The chain carries TRBV20-1 and TRBJ2-7; D unclear. V gave up 3 bases and J gave up 1 base, with 7 bases separating them. This CDR3 comprises 12 residues. The germline gives CDR1 DFQATT, CDR2 SNEGSKA (reference sequence). This CDR3 is CSASMYSYEQYF. CDR3 in DNA: TGCAGTGCTAGTATGTATTCCTACGAGCAGTACTTC.

This clonotype appeared a few times. The J gene is TRBJ2-5, the V gene TRBV28, with D tentatively TRBD1 (5 bases). The CDR3 length is 16 residues. V was clipped by 1 base and J by 2 bases, with 14 bases between them. Germline CDR1 MDHEN, CDR2 SYDVKM. The CDR3 region is CASSLSGAATQETQYF. CDR3 coding DNA: TGTGCCAGCAGTTTATCTGGGGCGGCTACTCAAGAGACCCAGTACTTC.

V gene TRBV3-1 combines with J gene TRBJ2-7, with D possibly being TRBD1 or TRBD2 (5 bases each). Germline V lookup: CDR1 LGHDT, CDR2 YNNKEL (reference sequence). V lost 4 bases, J lost 2 bases, and 12 bases lay in between. The CDR3 covers 14 residues. CDR3 sequence: CASSLSDRPYEQYF. In DNA, the CDR3 is TGTGCCAGCAGCCTTAGCGACAGACCCTACGAGCAGTACTTC.

This clonotype was observed a handful of times. The chain is built from TRBV12-3 or TRBV12-4 and TRBJ2-2; 9 nucleotides align to TRBD2. CDR3 length: 15 residues. V lost 8 bases, J lost 1 base, and 5 bases stayed unmatched. The CDR3 bases are TGTGCCAGCGAGAGCGGGAGGAAGAACACCGGGGAGCTGTTTTTT. Amino acids: CASESGRKNTGELFF.

This clonotype came up a few times. This CDR3 reads CASSESGASTSYEQYF. CDR3 coding DNA: TGCGCCAGCAGTGAGTCGGGCGCGAGTACCTCCTACGAGCAGTACTTC. The chain links TRBV10-2 to TRBJ2-7; D unresolved. The V end was cut by 0 bases, the J end by 0 bases, with 12 bases between. This CDR3 has 16 residues. CDR1 is WSHSY, CDR2 SAAADI, per germline.

This clonotype has ten or more counts. The CDR3 DNA is TGTGCCAGCAGCAAACCCGGGAGAGACTTTTACAATGAGCAGTTCTTC. Its translation is CASSKPGRDFYNEQFF. This chain joins TRBV7-9 and TRBJ2-1; D is possibly TRBD2 (6 bases). The CDR3 consists of 16 residues. CDR1 and CDR2 (germline): SEHNR, FQNEAQ (reference sequence). V shed 5 bases and J shed 4 bases, with 18 bases lying between them.

A few counts support this clonotype. This sequence joins TRBV20-1 and TRBJ2-3; TRBD2 is a possible D gene (5 bases). The length of the CDR3 is 15 residues. The germline CDR1 and CDR2 sequences are DFQATT and SNEGSKA (reference sequence). The V end lost 3 bases, the J end lost 1 base, and 14 bases lay between the germline ends. The CDR3: CSASRWARGTDTQYF. The CDR3 DNA sequence: TGCAGTGCTAGTAGGTGGGCGAGGGGCACAGATACGCAGTATTTT.

This clonotype was seen only a few times. The gene calls are TRBV11-2 and TRBJ2-5; D is possibly TRBD1 (6 bases). V lost 5 bases and J lost 0, with 10 bases in between. The CDR3 runs to 14 residues. Looked up from germline, CDR1 is SGHAT and CDR2 is FQNNGV. Here the CDR3 DNA reads TGTGCCAGCAGCCCCGACAGGTACCAAGAGACCCAGTACTTC. This gives the protein CASSPDRYQETQYF.

This chain links TRBV2 with TRBJ2-3, with a possible D match to TRBD2 (7 bases). The CDR3 covers 24 residues. Germline CDR1 reads SNHLY; CDR2 reads FYNNEI. The V and J ends lost 2 bases and 5 bases respectively, with 41 bases between them. The CDR3 nucleotides are TGTGCCAGCAGTGAAAACTCGGGGCCCAGGACAGACGTACTCGAGCGGGGACAAGGAGATACGCAGTATTTT. Translated: CASSENSGPRTDVLERGQGDTQYF.

This clonotype was detected once. The rearrangement uses TRBV4-2 and TRBJ1-2; 7 bases align to TRBD1. This CDR3 has 16 residues. Trimming cost V 3 bases and J 5 bases; bases outside gene matches: 12. Looked up from germline, CDR1 is LGHNA and CDR2 is YNFKEQ. The CDR3, as DNA: TGTGCCAGCAGCCACCGACAGGGACTAAACTCGTATGGCTACACCTTC. It is translated as CASSHRQGLNSYGYTF.

This clonotype appeared many times. The chain combines TRBV10-2 with TRBJ2-2; 10 positions match TRBD1. This CDR3 region has 14 residues. Germline CDR1 is WSHSY and CDR2 is SAAADI. Unmatched junction bases numbered 6, after V lost 7 bases and J lost 7 bases. This chain's CDR3 is CASNRQGASGELFF. CDR3 coding DNA: TGCGCCAGCAATAGACAGGGGGCTAGCGGGGAGCTGTTTTTT.

This chain's CDR3 is CATSDQPGTGGAGGELFF. DNA for the CDR3: TGTGCCACCAGTGATCAGCCCGGGACAGGGGGCGCCGGCGGGGAGCTGTTTTTT. V and J are TRBV24-1 and TRBJ2-2, with 12 bases lining up with TRBD1. The length of the CDR3 is 18 residues. With 3 bases clipped from V and 7 bases from J, the junction kept 11 bases outside the gene matches. Germline values: CDR1 KGHDR, CDR2 SFDVKD.

The chain employs TRBV30 and TRBJ1-4; D is uncertain. The V end was cut by 4 bases, the J end by 0 bases, with 9 bases between. CDR3 length: 14 residues. CDR1 is GTSNPN and CDR2 is SVGIG in the germline V gene (reference sequence). The CDR3 nucleotides read TGTGCCTGGAAGGGCCTTGCAACTAATGAAAAACTGTTTTTT. This gives the protein CAWKGLATNEKLFF. Variable domain in full (rest from reference TRBV30 and TRBJ1-4): SQTIHQWPATLVQPVGSPLSLECTVEGTSNPNLYWYRQAAGRGLQLLFYSVGIGQISSEVPQNLSASRPQDRQFILSSKKLLLSDSGFYLCAWKGLATNEKLFFGSGTQLSVL.

In this sample, this clonotype turned up many times. The CDR3 here is CASSEVGDYPYF. The CDR3 DNA reads as TGTGCCAGCAGTGAGGTCGGAGACTACCCGTACTTC. This chain joins TRBV28 and TRBJ2-5; TRBD2 is a possible D gene (5 bases). Trimming took 5 bases from V and 13 from J, leaving 17 bases between them. The CDR3 is made up of 12 amino acids. From germline, CDR1 is MDHEN and CDR2 SYDVKM.

This clonotype was counted many times. J is TRBJ2-7 and V is TRBV5-1; TRBD2 matches 7 bases. Germline assignment: CDR1 SGHRS and CDR2 YFSETQ. J lost 2 bases, V lost 2 bases, and 10 bases had no gene match. The CDR3 length is 16 residues. CDR3: CASSLRTTSLAYEQYF. Here the CDR3 DNA reads TGCGCCAGCAGCTTACGAACGACTAGCCTTGCCTACGAGCAGTACTTC.

The rearrangement joins TRBV15 to TRBJ2-2; D assignment may be TRBD1 or TRBD2 (5 bases each). Germline values: CDR1 LNHNV, CDR2 YYDKDF (reference sequence). The CDR3 totals 18 residues. V lost 3 bases, J lost 3 bases, and 20 bases lay in between. CDR3 residues: CATSRGEFLATDTGELFF. CDR3 nucleotide sequence: TGTGCCACCAGCAGGGGGGAATTTCTAGCCACGGACACCGGGGAGCTGTTTTTT.

This rearrangement joins TRBV5-1 to TRBJ2-1; possibly TRBD2 for D (5 bases). Germline V gene lookup returns CDR1 SGHRS and CDR2 YFSETQ. The CDR3 is made up of 12 amino acids. V was cut by 0 bases and J by 10 bases, with 8 bases left in between. CDR3 sequence: CASSLEAVEQFF. CDR3 sequence (DNA): TGCGCCAGCAGCTTGGAAGCGGTCGAGCAGTTCTTC.

This clonotype was counted many times. This rearrangement joins TRBV12-3 or TRBV12-4 to TRBJ2-7, with D possibly being TRBD2 (6 bases). V lost 3 bases and J lost 5, with 11 bases in between. CDR3 size: 13 residues. In DNA, the CDR3 is TGTGCCAGCAGTTTGGCTAGCGACCACGAGCAGTACTTC. The encoded protein is CASSLASDHEQYF.

This clonotype has a count of ten or more. The gene calls are TRBV5-1 and TRBJ1-1, with D perhaps TRBD1 (6 bases). The V and J ends lost 3 bases and 7 bases respectively, with 10 bases between them. Looked up from germline, CDR1 is SGHRS and CDR2 is YFSETQ. The CDR3 runs 12 residues. CDR3 in DNA: TGCGCCAGCAGCTCCGGACAGAATGAAGCTTTCTTT. Translating gives CASSSGQNEAFF. The complete variable domain, with remaining parts taken from reference TRBV5-1 and TRBJ1-1, reads KAGVTQTPRYLIKTRGQQVTLSCSPISGHRSVSWYQQTPGQGLQFLFEYFSETQRNKGNFPGRFSGRQFSNSRSEMNVSTLELGDSALYLCASSSGQNEAFFGQGTRLTVV.

This clonotype occurred many times. The chain joins TRBV12-3 or TRBV12-4 to TRBJ2-2; D unclear. CDR3 length: 12 residues. V lost 5 bases, J lost 6 bases, and 7 bases lay in between. DNA for the CDR3: TGTGCCAGCAGTCCCGAGGCCGGGGAGCTGTTTTTT. It specifies CASSPEAGELFF.